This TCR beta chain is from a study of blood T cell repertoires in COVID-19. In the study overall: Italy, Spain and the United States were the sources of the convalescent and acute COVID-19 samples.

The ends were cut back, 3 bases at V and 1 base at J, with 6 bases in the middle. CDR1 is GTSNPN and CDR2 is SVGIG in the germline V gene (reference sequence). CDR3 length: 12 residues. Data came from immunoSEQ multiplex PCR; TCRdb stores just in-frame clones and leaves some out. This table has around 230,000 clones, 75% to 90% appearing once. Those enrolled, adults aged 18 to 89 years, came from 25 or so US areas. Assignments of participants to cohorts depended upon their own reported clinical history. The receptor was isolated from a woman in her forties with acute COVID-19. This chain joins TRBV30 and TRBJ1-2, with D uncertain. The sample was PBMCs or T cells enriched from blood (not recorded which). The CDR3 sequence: CAWSPLNYGYTF. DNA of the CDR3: TGTGCCTGGAGCCCTCTTAACTATGGCTACACCTTC.